Listed below are T cell receptor beta chains from one sample, sequenced in a study of CD8+CD57+ T cells in acquired aplastic anemia. MiXCR, applied by TCRdb to the reads, yields one record per CDR3 protein. The sample holds 160,000 or so distinct CDR3 sequences; roughly 48% are singletons and the top ten take about 2.8%. The specimen sequenced was sorted CD4+, CD8+, or CD8+CD57+ T cells (not recorded which) from PBMCs. The receptor set was obtained from a human donor with aplastic anemia. Each CDR3 is given with its conserved first and last residue. The D gene is left open where the match is weak. Size is stated for part of the rows, as once, few or many counts, or as a class when the clone is expanded.

J | size | length | D | V | CDR3 | DNA
TRBJ2-7 | many | 11 | NA | TRBV30 | CAWAKTYEQYF | TGTGCCTGGGCCAAAACCTACGAGCAGTACTTC
TRBJ2-7 | NA | 12 | NA | TRBV12-3/TRBV12-4 | CASSTTPYEQYF | TGTGCCAGCAGTACTACTCCGTACGAGCAGTACTTC
TRBJ2-5 | many | 15 | NA | TRBV5-4 | CASSHAEGSQETQYF | TGTGCCAGCAGTCATGCGGAAGGTTCCCAAGAGACCCAGTACTTC
TRBJ1-4 | NA | 15 | NA | TRBV28 | CATLTPQGSNEKLFF | TGTGCCACCTTGACTCCCCAGGGGTCTAATGAAAAACTGTTTTTT
TRBJ1-1 | NA | 12 | NA | TRBV29-1 | CSATKAGPEAFF | TGCAGCGCCACAAAAGCCGGCCCTGAAGCTTTCTTT
TRBJ2-3 | NA | 15 | TRBD2 | TRBV5-1 | CASSLRTSGRDTQYF | TGCGCCAGCAGCTTGAGGACTAGCGGGAGGGATACGCAGTATTTT
TRBJ1-5 | many | 15 | TRBD1 | TRBV19 | CAISTGQGGNQPQHF | TGTGCCATCTCAACGGGACAGGGCGGCAATCAGCCCCAGCATTTT
TRBJ2-2 | NA | 13 | NA | TRBV15 | CATGNRVTGELFF | TGTGCCACCGGGAACAGGGTCACCGGGGAGCTGTTTTTT
TRBJ2-3 | NA | 13 | NA | TRBV24-1 | CATSDVLTDTQYF | TGTGCCACCAGTGATGTTCTAACAGATACGCAGTATTTT
TRBJ2-7 | once | 15 | TRBD1 | TRBV5-1 | CASSLGGTGNYEQYF | TGCGCCAGCAGCTTGGGAGGGACAGGTAACTACGAGCAGTACTTC
TRBJ1-1 | many | 14 | NA | TRBV5-1 | CASSLRVGNTEAFF | TGCGCCAGCAGCTTACGGGTGGGGAACACTGAAGCTTTCTTT
TRBJ1-4 | NA | 15 | NA | TRBV6-1 | CASSESAEANEKLFF | TGTGCCAGCAGTGAATCGGCTGAGGCGAATGAAAAACTGTTTTTT
TRBJ1-2 | many | 17 | TRBD1 | TRBV6-5 | CASSYTTGQGWDYGYTF | TGTGCCAGCAGTTACACGACGGGACAGGGGTGGGACTATGGCTACACCTTC
TRBJ2-2 | many | 14 | NA | TRBV7-8 | CASSLAGSTGELFF | TGTGCCAGCAGCTTAGCGGGATCCACCGGGGAGCTGTTTTTT
TRBJ2-1 | few | 21 | TRBD2 | TRBV4-1 | CASSQTLRRGLAGGSKVEQFF | TGCGCCAGCAGCCAAACCTTGCGAAGGGGACTAGCGGGAGGGAGCAAGGTTGAGCAGTTCTTC
TRBJ1-5 | NA | 12 | NA | TRBV29-1 | CSVGSGNQPQHF | TGCAGCGTTGGATCCGGTAACCAGCCCCAGCATTTT
TRBJ2-1 | many | 15 | TRBD1 | TRBV7-3 | CASSAGTGDRSEQFF | TGTGCCAGCAGCGCCGGGACAGGGGATCGTTCGGAGCAGTTCTTC
TRBJ2-7 | NA | 16 | TRBD2 | TRBV5-5 | CASSLGRSGRGDEQYF | TGTGCCAGCAGCTTGGGTCGCAGCGGGAGGGGGGACGAGCAGTACTTC
TRBJ1-2 | few | 13 | TRBD1 | TRBV30 | CAWSVGGSYGYTF | TGTGCCTGGAGTGTAGGGGGCAGCTATGGCTACACCTTC
TRBJ1-6 | NA | 18 | TRBD1 | TRBV19 | CTSGPGGARLRNNSPLHF | TGTACCAGTGGCCCAGGGGGGGCGCGACTTAGGAATAATTCACCCCTCCACTTT
TRBJ2-5 | many | 13 | NA | TRBV18 | CASSPGAGETQYF | TGTGCCAGCTCTCCAGGAGCAGGGGAGACCCAGTACTTC
TRBJ2-1 | NA | 15 | TRBD1 | TRBV10-3 | CAISVPGTGSHYAFF | TGTGCCATCAGTGTTCCCGGGACAGGGAGTCACTATGCCTTCTTC
TRBJ1-2 | NA | 13 | TRBD1 | TRBV29-1 | CSVYGQGAGGYTF | TGCAGCGTTTATGGACAGGGGGCGGGTGGCTACACCTTC
TRBJ2-5 | NA | 14 | NA | TRBV7-9 | CASSLSRLQETQYF | TGTGCCAGCAGCTTAAGCCGGCTACAAGAGACCCAGTACTTC
TRBJ1-1 | many | 12 | NA | TRBV9 | CASVGENTEAFF | TGTGCCAGTGTGGGTGAGAACACTGAAGCTTTCTTT
TRBJ2-3 | NA | 13 | NA | TRBV25-1 | CASRLTGTDTQYF | TGTGCCAGCAGGCTAACAGGGACAGATACGCAGTATTTT
TRBJ2-1 | NA | 14 | NA | TRBV10-2 | CASSTNYGLNEQFF | TGTGCCAGCAGCACGAATTATGGGCTGAATGAGCAGTTCTTC
TRBJ2-1 | many | 13 | NA | TRBV6-2/TRBV6-3 | CASSFQAYNEQFF | TGTGCCAGCAGTTTTCAAGCTTACAATGAGCAGTTCTTC
TRBJ2-1 | many | 16 | NA | TRBV2 | CASRDGWKSSFDEQFF | TGTGCCAGCAGGGACGGGTGGAAGTCTAGTTTCGATGAGCAGTTCTTC
TRBJ2-5 | NA | 14 | NA | TRBV19 | CASSIVSGAETQYF | TGTGCCAGTAGTATAGTTTCGGGAGCGGAGACCCAGTACTTC
TRBJ2-3 | many | 12 | NA | TRBV3-1 | CASSPKGDTQYF | TGTGCCAGCAGCCCTAAGGGAGATACGCAGTATTTT
TRBJ2-3 | many | 10 | NA | TRBV20-1 | CSAGPSAQYF | TGCAGTGCGGGGCCCTCGGCGCAGTATTTT
TRBJ2-5 | NA | 13 | TRBD2 | TRBV7-6 | CASSLAGVETQYF | TGTGCCAGCTCGCTAGCGGGAGTAGAGACCCAGTACTTC
TRBJ2-7 | NA | 16 | TRBD1 | TRBV25-1 | CASSVSGDRRVYEQYF | TGTGCCAGCAGCGTTTCAGGGGACAGAAGAGTCTACGAGCAGTACTTC
TRBJ2-7 | many | 13 | NA | TRBV7-2 | CASSKDRTYEQYF | TGTGCCAGCAGCAAAGACAGGACCTACGAGCAGTACTTC
TRBJ1-2 | NA | 12 | TRBD1 | TRBV2 | CASRGQLDGYTF | TGTGCCAGCAGGGGACAGTTGGATGGCTACACCTTC
TRBJ1-5 | many | 14 | TRBD1 | TRBV6-1 | CASRTGQGDQPQHF | TGTGCCAGCCGCACGGGACAGGGCGATCAGCCCCAGCATTTT
TRBJ1-2 | NA | 17 | TRBD1 | TRBV11-2 | CASSNPGQGAANYGYTF | TGTGCCAGCAGCAATCCGGGACAGGGAGCCGCTAACTATGGCTACACCTTC
TRBJ2-3 | NA | 11 | NA | TRBV4-3 | CACSNRDTQYF | TGCGCCTGCAGCAACAGGGATACGCAGTATTTT
TRBJ2-1 | few | 15 | TRBD2 | TRBV24-1 | CATSDPGLAGDEQFF | TGTGCCACCAGTGACCCCGGACTAGCGGGAGATGAGCAGTTCTTC
TRBJ2-7 | NA | 15 | NA | TRBV24-1 | CASSLEAGLAYEQYF | TGTGCCAGCAGCTTAGAAGCAGGGCTAGCCTACGAGCAGTACTTC
TRBJ2-7 | few | 13 | NA | TRBV15 | CATSRDTSYEQYF | TGTGCCACCAGCAGAGACACTTCCTACGAGCAGTACTTC
TRBJ2-5 | many | 16 | TRBD2 | TRBV6-1 | CASSPLRSGGQETQYF | TGTGCCAGCAGTCCCTTACGTAGCGGGGGGCAAGAGACCCAGTACTTC
TRBJ2-5 | many | 16 | NA | TRBV5-1 | CASSRGGPGADQTQYF | TGCGCCAGCAGTCGAGGGGGGCCGGGGGCGGATCAGACCCAGTACTTC
TRBJ2-1 | many | 15 | TRBD2 | TRBV9 | CASSGTSGSYNEQFF | TGTGCCAGCAGCGGCACTAGCGGGAGCTACAATGAGCAGTTCTTC
TRBJ1-2 | few | 17 | TRBD1 | TRBV5-4 | CASSLDGGTGGVSGYTF | TGTGCCAGCAGCTTGGATGGAGGGACAGGGGGCGTCTCTGGCTACACCTTC
TRBJ1-1 | many | 12 | NA | TRBV20-1 | CSARVGSTEAFF | TGCAGTGCTAGAGTGGGTTCCACTGAAGCTTTCTTT
TRBJ2-7 | few | 13 | TRBD1 | TRBV2 | CASNLGQGNEQYF | TGTGCCAGCAACCTGGGACAGGGGAACGAGCAGTACTTC
TRBJ2-5 | NA | 14 | NA | TRBV19 | CASSIVLNTETQYF | TGTGCCAGTAGTATAGTATTGAATACAGAGACCCAGTACTTC
TRBJ1-1 | many | 13 | TRBD1 | TRBV6-1 | CASSGYRGTEAFF | TGTGCCAGCAGTGGATACAGGGGCACTGAAGCTTTCTTT
TRBJ2-1 | NA | 19 | TRBD1 | TRBV12-3/TRBV12-4 | CASSSSGGGITYYYNEQFF | TGTGCCAGCAGTTCGTCAGGGGGCGGGATAACTTACTACTACAATGAGCAGTTCTTC
TRBJ2-7 | NA | 11 | NA | TRBV7-2 | CASTGLYEQYF | TGTGCCAGCACGGGGCTGTACGAGCAGTACTTC